The clone carrying this T cell receptor (beta chain) has only a few counts. One entry per CDR3 protein results from TCRdb running MiXCR on the 5' RACE reads. The sample records some 64,000 distinct CDR3 sequences, about a tenth being singletons. This CDR3 has 14 amino acids. This sample is part of a study of T-cell memory formation after mild COVID-19. The specimen was PBMCs or a T cell subset sorted from them (not recorded which). This sequence was found in a man between 18 and 35 years old who had mild COVID-19 (a few samples of this study predate the infection). Cell type and time point are not known. The V call is TRBV21-1, the J call TRBJ1-2; the table assigns TRBD1, which was not confirmed against the DNA. TRBV21-1 is reported as a pseudogene. The CDR3 DNA reads TGTGCCAGCAGCAACCGGGACAGGGGGAATGGCTACACCTTC. Translated, it gives CASSNRDRGNGYTF.